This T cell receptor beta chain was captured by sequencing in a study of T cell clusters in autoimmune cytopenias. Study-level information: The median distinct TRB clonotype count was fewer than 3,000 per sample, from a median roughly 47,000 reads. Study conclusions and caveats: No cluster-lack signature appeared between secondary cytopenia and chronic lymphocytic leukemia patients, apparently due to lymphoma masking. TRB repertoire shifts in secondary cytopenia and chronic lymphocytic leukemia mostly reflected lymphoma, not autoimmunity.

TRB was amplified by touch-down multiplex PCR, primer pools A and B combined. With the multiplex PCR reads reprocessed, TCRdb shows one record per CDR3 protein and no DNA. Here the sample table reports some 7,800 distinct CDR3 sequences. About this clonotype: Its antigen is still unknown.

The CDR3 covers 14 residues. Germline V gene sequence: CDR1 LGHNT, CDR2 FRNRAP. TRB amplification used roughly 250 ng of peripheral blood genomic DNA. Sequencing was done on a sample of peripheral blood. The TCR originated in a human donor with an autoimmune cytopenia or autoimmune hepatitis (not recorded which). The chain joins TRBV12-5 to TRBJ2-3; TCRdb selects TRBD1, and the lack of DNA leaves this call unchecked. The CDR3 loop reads CASGEQGTTDTQYF.